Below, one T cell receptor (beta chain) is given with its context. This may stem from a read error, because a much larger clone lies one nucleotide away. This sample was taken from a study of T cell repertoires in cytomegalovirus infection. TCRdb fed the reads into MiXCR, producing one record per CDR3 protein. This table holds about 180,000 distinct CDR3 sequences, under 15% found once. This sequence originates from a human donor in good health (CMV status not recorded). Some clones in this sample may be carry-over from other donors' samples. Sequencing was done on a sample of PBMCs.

The CDR3 is CASSLSDRGPQETQYF. CDR3 sequence (DNA): TGTGCCAGCAGCTTGTCGGACAGGGGGCCCCAAGAGACCCAGTACTTC. This chain uses TRBV7-9 with TRBJ2-5; 11 bases fit TRBD1. V lost 3 bases to trimming and J lost 1 base; unmatched junction nucleotides: 4. CDR3 length: 16 residues. The V gene's germline CDR1 is SEHNR and CDR2 FQNEAQ (reference sequence).